A single sample gave rise to the 18 T cell receptor beta chains below, sequenced in a study of shared clonotypes between healthy human individuals. Data came from immunoSEQ multiplex PCR; TCRdb stores just in-frame clones and leaves some out. The sample holds 2 million to 2.5 million clones, about 95% seen once. Terminally differentiated effector memory CD45RA+ cells were excluded from the naive CD8 cells, which were CD45RO-negative and positively selected for CCR7. Sequenced sample: naive CD8+ T cells sorted from blood. Every receptor here comes from a man aged 18 to 30 in good health.

This rearrangement joins TRBV7-8 to TRBJ2-5, with 9 bases aligning to TRBD2. Germline V gene sequence: CDR1 SGHVS, CDR2 FQNEAQ. The ends lost 5 bases at V and 4 bases at J; junction bases unmatched: 5. This CDR3 is built from 14 residues. CDR3 region: CASSKAGGGETQYF. In nucleotides, the CDR3 is TGTGCCAGCAGCAAAGCGGGGGGAGGAGAGACCCAGTACTTC.

The rearrangement uses TRBV9 and TRBJ2-3; D call uncertain. Germline CDR1 is SGDLS and CDR2 is YYNGEE. Trimming took off 4 bases at V and 0 bases at J, with 12 bases between the two ends. The CDR3 loop spans 15 amino acids. CDR3 nucleotides: TGTGCCAGCAGCCCCTTGATGCGGAGCACAGATACGCAGTATTTT. Translated, it gives CASSPLMRSTDTQYF.

The chain uses TRBV7-8 and TRBJ1-1; D unresolved. The germline V and J ends were trimmed by 3 bases and 1 base, with 18 bases remaining between them. The CDR3 consists of 17 residues. Germline V gene sequence: CDR1 SGHVS, CDR2 FQNEAQ. The CDR3 here is CASSLLPDNKTNTEAFF. The CDR3 bases are TGTGCCAGCAGCTTGCTTCCCGACAACAAAACGAACACTGAAGCTTTCTTT.

The V call is TRBV5-3, the J call TRBJ1-3; unclear D gene. TRBV5-3 qualifies as an ORF whose function is uncertain. The CDR3 is made up of 18 amino acids. V gave up 5 bases and J gave up 0 bases, with 21 bases separating them. CDR3 sequence (DNA): TGTGCCAGAAGAATGATGATTGTGAGGCCCGTCTCTGGAAACACCATATATTTT. Translating gives CARRMMIVRPVSGNTIYF.

This clone was observed once. The chain recombines TRBV9 with TRBJ1-1; D unresolved. This CDR3 has 16 residues. V was trimmed by 0 bases and J by 1 base, leaving 13 bases between them. The germline CDR1 and CDR2 sequences are SGDLS and YYNGEE. The chain's CDR3 is CASSVGFGTPNTEAFF. The CDR3 DNA reads TGTGCCAGCAGCGTAGGTTTTGGCACTCCGAACACTGAAGCTTTCTTT.

The CDR3 region has the DNA TGTGCCATCAGTGATCCCGGAGATCAAGAGACCCAGTACTTC. Protein sequence: CAISDPGDQETQYF. This chain uses TRBV10-3 with TRBJ2-5, with D unresolved. Germline CDR1 ENHRY, CDR2 SYGVKD. There are 14 residues in the CDR3. With 3 bases removed from V and 2 bases from J, the gap between germline ends came to 10 bases.

The genes are TRBV6-1 and TRBJ1-4, with D possibly TRBD1 on 5 matching bases. Germline CDR1 and CDR2: MNHNS and SASEGT. Trimming pared 2 bases from V and 3 bases from J, leaving 13 bases between. This CDR3 is built from 16 residues. CDR3 sequence: CASSERWGRSNEKLFF. CDR3 sequence (DNA): TGTGCCAGCAGTGAACGCTGGGGCCGATCTAATGAAAAACTGTTTTTT.

V gene TRBV6-5 combines with J gene TRBJ2-3; D is unclear. The CDR3 is 11 amino acids. Trimming removed 7 bases from V and 6 bases from J, with 8 bases in between. Germline values: CDR1 MNHEY, CDR2 SVGAGI. Here the CDR3 DNA reads TGTGCCAGCACCCTCGCGGATACGCAGTATTTT. The encoded protein is CASTLADTQYF.

This rearrangement joins TRBV5-6 to TRBJ1-5, with a weak D call TRBD1 (5 bases). With 2 bases removed from V and 6 bases from J, the gap between germline ends came to 9 bases. CDR3 length: 13 residues. In germline, CDR1 is SGHDT, CDR2 YYEEEE. This chain's CDR3 is CASSFQRGQPQHF. The CDR3 DNA is TGTGCCAGCAGCTTCCAGAGGGGTCAGCCCCAGCATTTT.

This chain uses TRBV4-1 with TRBJ2-7; TRBD2 agrees at 12 bases. The CDR3 contains 18 residues. Trimming at V came to 4 bases and at J to 2 bases, leaving 12 bases not matched to a gene. CDR1 is MGHRA, CDR2 YSYEKL, per germline. CDR3: CASSLHMTSGGKTYEQYF. CDR3 sequence (DNA): TGCGCCAGCAGCCTCCACATGACTAGCGGGGGCAAAACCTACGAGCAGTACTTC.

This clone was seen a single time. The genes are TRBV4-1 and TRBJ1-5; a possible D gene is TRBD1 (5 bases). The CDR3 has 13 residues. V lost 4 bases and J lost 5, with 9 bases in between. The germline V gene has CDR1 MGHRA and CDR2 YSYEKL. The CDR3 coding sequence is TGCGCCAGCAGCCGCGTACAGGATCAGCCCCAGCATTTT. Protein sequence: CASSRVQDQPQHF.

CDR3 residues: CASSRGKRGYYGYTF. The CDR3 DNA reads as TGTGCCAGCAGCCGTGGGAAACGGGGCTACTATGGCTACACCTTC. V and J are TRBV6-4 and TRBJ1-2; a weak D match, TRBD1 (5 bases). The CDR3 consists of 15 residues. Germline V gives CDR1 MRHNA, CDR2 SNTAGT. V lost 6 bases, J lost 3 bases, and 17 bases lay in between.

The chain links TRBV6-5 to TRBJ2-7; 8 bases are a match to TRBD1. The CDR3 covers 14 residues. V trimming: 5 bases; J trimming: 3 bases; junction bases outside the gene matches: 6. Per germline, CDR1 MNHEY and CDR2 SVGAGI. CDR3 sequence (DNA): TGTGCCAGCAGTCAAAGACAGGGGCTCTACGAGCAGTACTTC. Translation: CASSQRQGLYEQYF.

This clone occurred once. The J gene is TRBJ2-7, the V gene TRBV30; D gene ambiguous. Trimming stripped 0 bases from V and 4 bases from J, with 13 bases between. Germline loops: CDR1 GTSNPN, CDR2 SVGIG (reference sequence). The CDR3 spans 14 residues. DNA for the CDR3: TGTGCCTGGAGTGTACTTGGCACCCTGTACGAGCAGTACTTC. Its translation is CAWSVLGTLYEQYF.

Comment on this clone: The same CDR3 is also encoded by other DNA sequences in this sample. This chain connects TRBV7-2 to TRBJ2-3; D is ambiguous. V lost 1 base and J lost 2, with 10 bases in between. From germline, CDR1 is SGHTA and CDR2 FQGNSA. The CDR3 sequence is 15 residues long. CDR3 residues: CASSLGDTSTDTQYF. CDR3 bases: TGTGCCAGCAGCTTAGGAGACACGTCCACAGATACGCAGTATTTT.

The V gene is TRBV7-8, the J gene TRBJ1-5; 10 bases line up with TRBD1. This CDR3 is built from 19 residues. V lost 1 base and J lost 1; bases outside the gene matches: 10. Germline CDR1 SGHVS, CDR2 FQNEAQ. In DNA, the CDR3 is TGTGCCAGCAGCTTAGGAATATGGGACAGGGGTACGAGCAATCAGCCCCAGCATTTT. As protein: CASSLGIWDRGTSNQPQHF. The complete variable domain, with remaining parts taken from reference TRBV7-8 and TRBJ1-5, reads GAGVSQSPRYKVAKRGQDVALRCDPISGHVSLFWYQQALGQGPEFLTYFQNEAQLDKSGLPSDRFFAERPEGSVSTLKIQRTQQEDSAVYLCASSLGIWDRGTSNQPQHFGDGTRLSIL.

The J gene is TRBJ2-7, the V gene TRBV19, with D possibly being TRBD2 (6 bases). Germline-derived CDR1 and CDR2 are LNHDA and SQIVND (reference sequence). Trimming took off 5 bases at V and 5 bases at J, with 19 bases between the two ends. This CDR3 comprises 15 residues. The CDR3 coding sequence is TGTGCCAGTAGTGGGAGGTCTGGGTGGCCTGACGAGCAGTACTTC. As protein: CASSGRSGWPDEQYF.

The J gene is TRBJ2-7, the V gene TRBV6-6, with D uncertain. The CDR3 contains 11 residues. Trimming took 2 bases from V and 7 from J, leaving 6 bases between them. The V gene's germline CDR1 is MNHNY and CDR2 SVGAGI (reference sequence). CDR3 protein: CASSYGEEQYF. CDR3 DNA: TGTGCCAGCAGTTACGGGGAAGAGCAGTACTTC.